These T cell receptor beta chains were read from a single sample in a study of cytomegalovirus exposure and HLA in healthy donors. Repertoires were generated with immunoSEQ multiplex PCR, while TCRdb's copy carries only in-frame clones and drops some. Its listing shows more than 90,000 clones. The sequenced sample was PBMCs. All receptors come from a man in his forties in good health and CMV-seropositive. CDR3s include the opening cysteine and the closing phenylalanine or tryptophan. The D gene is left open where the match is weak.

V	D	J	DNA	CDR3
TRBV27	TRBD2	TRBJ2-5	TGTGCCAGCAGTCACTACGTGGGAGGGGAAGAGACCCAGTACTTC	CASSHYVGGEETQYF
TRBV7-3	.	TRBJ1-1	TGTGCCAGCAGCCCCTCGACGGGAAACACTGAAGCTTTCTTT	CASSPSTGNTEAFF
TRBV6-1	.	TRBJ2-7	TGTGCCAGCAGGACGGGGTACGAGCAGTACTTC	CASRTGYEQYF
TRBV7-2	.	TRBJ2-7	TGTGCCAGCAGCTTAGCGCATTTGGGGCGTGAGCAGTACTTC	CASSLAHLGREQYF
TRBV28	TRBD2	TRBJ2-7	TGTGCCAGCAGTTTATTCCTCCGGGGGGGCGAGCAGTACTTC	CASSLFLRGGEQYF
TRBV7-6	TRBD2	TRBJ2-1	TGTGCCAGCAGCTTATTTCCGGGAGGGAAAGACAATGAGCAGTTCTTC	CASSLFPGGKDNEQFF
TRBV19	TRBD1	TRBJ2-1	TGTGCCAGTAGTATAACCCGGACAGGGGGTCTTGGTAGCGGGACCTTCTCCTACAATGAGCAGTTCTTC	CASSITRTGGLGSGTFSYNEQFF
TRBV5-8	TRBD1	TRBJ1-5	TGTGCCAGCAGGCAGGGACAGATCAATCAGCCCCAGCATTTT	CASRQGQINQPQHF
TRBV6-5	.	TRBJ1-3	TGTGCCAGCTCGATGACAGACGGAAACACCATATATTTT	CASSMTDGNTIYF
TRBV11-3	.	TRBJ2-5	TGTGCCAGCAGCTTAGCGGGCAGGGAAGAGACCCAGTACTTC	CASSLAGREETQYF
TRBV27	.	TRBJ2-7	TGTGCCAGCAGTTTATCATCGGCGGGGGCCCGCTACGAGCAGTACTTC	CASSLSSAGARYEQYF
TRBV9	.	TRBJ1-1	TGTGCCAGCAGCGTAATCAGGGAAGCCGGAGCTTTCTTT	CASSVIREAGAFF